Listed here are 17 T cell receptor beta chains from one sample, sequenced in a study of technical replicates of blood from a few donors. TCRdb keeps only in-frame clones here, not all; method: immunoSEQ multiplex PCR. There are 66,000 or so clones in the sample; around nine tenths occur only once, and around 4.6% lies in the top ten. The source material was PBMCs. The receptors were gathered from a human donor in good health. Some clones in this sample may be carry-over from other donors' samples.

This clone was seen just once. This chain links TRBV6-6 with TRBJ2-5; no reliable D call. V dropped 6 bases and J dropped 5 bases, with 10 bases sitting between them. The germline V gene encodes CDR1 MNHNY and CDR2 SVGAGI (reference sequence). The CDR3 is made up of 12 amino acids. The CDR3 coding sequence is TGTGCCAGCAGCCAATTGTTGGAGACCCAGTACTTC. Translation gives CASSQLLETQYF.

The V gene is TRBV18, the J gene TRBJ1-5; 9 positions match TRBD1. The trim removed 6 bases at V and 5 bases at J, leaving 2 bases unmatched. The CDR3 loop spans 13 amino acids. Per germline, CDR1 KGHSH and CDR2 LQKENI. The CDR3: CASSRTGDQPQHF. The CDR3 region has the DNA TGTGCCAGCTCTCGGACAGGGGATCAGCCCCAGCATTTT.

This chain links TRBV2 with TRBJ2-3, with TRBD1 matching over 10 bases. Germline CDR1 reads SNHLY; CDR2 reads FYNNEI. This CDR3 is 15 amino acids long. V dropped 10 bases and J dropped 2; count of bases not matched to a gene: 9. This CDR3 is CANRKGQGDTDTQYF. For the CDR3, the DNA is TGTGCCAACAGAAAAGGACAGGGGGACACAGATACGCAGTATTTT.

CDR3 in DNA: TGTGCCAGCAGCTTAGAGGGGACTAGCGGATACGAGCAGTACTTC. Translating gives CASSLEGTSGYEQYF. The genes are TRBV13 and TRBJ2-7; 11 bases agree with TRBD2. Germline V gene sequence: CDR1 PRHDT, CDR2 FYEKMQ (reference sequence). V lost 1 base and J lost 4; bases outside the gene matches: 3. CDR3 length: 15 amino acids. The variable domain in full, with the rest retrieved from reference TRBV13 and TRBJ2-7, is AAGVIQSPRHLIKEKRETATLKCYPIPRHDTVYWYQQGPGQDPQFLISFYEKMQSDKGSIPDRFSAQQFSDYHSELNMSSLELGDSALYFCASSLEGTSGYEQYFGPGTRLTVT.

The chain recombines TRBV18 with TRBJ2-7; TRBD2 agrees at 8 bases. There are 13 residues in the CDR3. V lost 10 bases to trimming and J lost 5 bases; unmatched junction nucleotides: 10. In germline, CDR1 is KGHSH, CDR2 LQKENI. CDR3 in amino acids: CATSGLGSDEQYF. CDR3 in DNA: TGTGCCACCTCGGGACTAGGGTCTGACGAGCAGTACTTC.

The chain couples TRBV4-3 to TRBJ2-2, with 11 bases matching TRBD2. V lost 3 bases, J lost 6 bases, and 6 bases stayed unmatched. The CDR3 has 16 residues. Germline assignment: CDR1 LGHNA and CDR2 YSLEER. The CDR3 loop reads CASSHGTSGEPGELFF. CDR3 coding DNA: TGCGCCAGCAGCCACGGGACTAGCGGAGAACCCGGGGAGCTGTTTTTT.

This chain connects TRBV19 to TRBJ1-2; possible D gene TRBD1, 5 bases. The CDR3 runs 15 residues. The germline CDR1 and CDR2 sequences are LNHDA and SQIVND (reference sequence). V lost 8 bases and J lost 4, with 20 bases in between. The CDR3 DNA reads as TGTGCCAGTGGCGGGACGCCCCCAGGTCCCTATGGCTACACCTTC. As protein: CASGGTPPGPYGYTF.

The J gene is TRBJ2-7, the V gene TRBV4-1; 7 bases agree with TRBD2. Looked up from germline, CDR1 is MGHRA and CDR2 is YSYEKL. This CDR3 has 18 amino acids. Trimming at V came to 2 bases and at J to 2 bases, leaving 15 bases not matched to a gene. CDR3 nucleotide sequence: TGCGCCAGCAGCCAAAGGCCGAAAAGCGGGACTAAGACCTACGAGCAGTACTTC. Its translation: CASSQRPKSGTKTYEQYF.

The gene calls are TRBV28 and TRBJ1-2; 10 bases are shared with TRBD1. The CDR3 has 15 amino acids. The germline CDR1 and CDR2 sequences are MDHEN and SYDVKM. V was pared by 7 bases and J by 4 bases, with 9 bases of the junction left unmatched. Here the CDR3 DNA reads TGTGCCAGCACTTGGACAGGGGGAGGGGGCTATGGCTACACCTTC. It is translated as CASTWTGGGGYGYTF.

J is TRBJ2-7 and V is TRBV11-2; D is perhaps TRBD2 (6 bases). Between the trimmed V and J ends, which lost 1 base and 0 bases, there was a span of 13 bases. The CDR3 spans 16 residues. CDR1 is SGHAT and CDR2 is FQNNGV in the germline V gene. The CDR3 DNA follows: TGTGCCAGCAGCTTAGTAGCCCGGGGGAGCTCCTACGAGCAGTACTTC. Amino acids: CASSLVARGSSYEQYF.

This chain connects TRBV6-1 to TRBJ1-1; D is undetermined. CDR3 length: 15 amino acids. Trimming stripped 2 bases from V and 1 base from J, with 11 bases between. Germline V gives CDR1 MNHNS, CDR2 SASEGT. CDR3 DNA sequence: TGTGCCAGCAGTGAACCCGCGCTCGCGAACACTGAAGCTTTCTTT. Its translation is CASSEPALANTEAFF.

This sequence joins TRBV7-2 and TRBJ2-2; TRBD2 matches 13 bases. Germline CDR1 is SGHTA and CDR2 is FQGNSA. Trimming at V came to 5 bases and at J to 6 bases, leaving 12 bases not matched to a gene. The CDR3 runs 18 residues. The CDR3 sequence: CASSKSGTSGAGAGELFF. In DNA form, the CDR3 reads TGTGCCAGCAGCAAATCCGGGACTAGCGGGGCGGGGGCCGGGGAGCTGTTTTTT.

This chain links TRBV2 with TRBJ2-5; possible D gene TRBD2, 5 bases. Germline CDR1 SNHLY, CDR2 FYNNEI. Trimming left V 7 bases short and J 5 bases short, with 17 bases between. The CDR3 spans 14 residues. The CDR3 nucleotides are TGTGCCAGCATTTTCTCCTCGGGAACGGAGACCCAGTACTTC. Residues: CASIFSSGTETQYF.

The V and J genes are TRBV7-3 and TRBJ2-2; no firm D call. CDR1 and CDR2 from the germline V gene are SGHTA and FQGTGA. The CDR3 consists of 14 residues. V lost 4 bases and J lost 0, with 6 bases in between. The CDR3 nucleotides read TGTGCCAGCAGCTCCGACACGAACACCGGGGAGCTGTTTTTT. Residues: CASSSDTNTGELFF.

The rearrangement uses TRBV4-1 and TRBJ1-2; 7 bases match TRBD1. The germline CDR1 and CDR2 sequences are MGHRA and YSYEKL. V lost 4 bases, J lost 5 bases, and 13 bases stayed unmatched. The CDR3 consists of 16 residues. The CDR3 nucleotides read TGCGCCAGCAGCCCCGATCAACAGGGGAATTGGTATGGCTACACCTTC. Amino acid sequence: CASSPDQQGNWYGYTF.

The genes are TRBV7-2 and TRBJ2-3, with 16 nucleotides matching TRBD2. V lost 8 bases to trimming and J lost 6 bases; unmatched junction nucleotides: 2. CDR1 and CDR2 from the germline V gene are SGHTA and FQGNSA. The CDR3 extends over 14 amino acids. The CDR3 sequence is CASGTSGGDDTQYF. The CDR3 coding sequence is TGTGCCAGCGGGACTAGCGGGGGGGATGATACGCAGTATTTT. The full variable domain, in which reference TRBV7-2 and TRBJ2-3 provide the parts outside the CDR3, is GAGVSQSPSNKVTEKGKDVELRCDPISGHTALYWYRQSLGQGLEFLIYFQGNSAPDKSGLPSDRFSAERTGGSVSTLTIQRTQQEDSAVYLCASGTSGGDDTQYFGPGTRLTVL.

This clone was counted once. This sequence joins TRBV18 and TRBJ1-2, with D hard to call. Trimming pared 2 bases from V and 6 bases from J, leaving 10 bases between. This CDR3 has 13 residues. From germline, CDR1 is KGHSH and CDR2 LQKENI. In DNA form, the CDR3 reads TGTGCCAGCTCACCAGGACTCCACCATGGCTACACCTTC. Protein: CASSPGLHHGYTF.